This T cell receptor (beta chain) originates from a study of identical twins. TCRdb used MiXCR to reprocess the 5' RACE reads, holding one entry per CDR3 protein. This table has about 1.7 million distinct CDR3 sequences, 32% appearing once. This CDR3 has 12 residues. Trimming removed 0 bases at V and 5 bases at J, with 5 bases between. CDR1 and CDR2 from the germline V gene are DFQATT and SNEGSKA (reference sequence). The material sequenced was cord blood. The sequence was obtained from a newborn girl in good health. V gene TRBV20-1 combines with J gene TRBJ2-1, with no clear D. CDR3 protein: CSARDDDNEQFF. CDR3 sequence (DNA): TGCAGTGCTAGAGACGACGACAATGAGCAGTTCTTC.